Below are 8 T cell receptor beta chains sequenced from a single sample in a study of cytomegalovirus exposure and HLA in healthy donors. PCR primers comprised 60 Vbeta and 13 Jbeta primers. This table comes from immunoSEQ multiplex PCR, and its TCRdb copy is limited to in-frame clones, with some not included. Among some 170,000 clones listed, 77% were seen once. Sequences were obtained from PBMCs. Receptor source: a woman aged 55-70 years in good health and CMV-seropositive.

This clone was found once. This chain connects TRBV4-1 to TRBJ2-3; D might be TRBD1 (5 bases). Germline V gene lookup returns CDR1 MGHRA and CDR2 YSYEKL. V lost 3 bases and J 1 base, leaving 11 bases between the germline ends. This CDR3 is built from 15 residues. The CDR3 loop reads CASSQQGWGTDTQYF. In DNA, the CDR3 is TGCGCCAGCAGCCAGCAGGGTTGGGGCACAGATACGCAGTATTTT.

The chain employs TRBV5-1 and TRBJ2-3, with 10 bases fitting TRBD2. J lost 2 bases, V lost 4 bases, and 4 bases had no gene match. This CDR3 comprises 15 residues. Germline loops: CDR1 SGHRS, CDR2 YFSETQ. CDR3 nucleotides: TGCGCCAGCAGCCGCGGGACTAGCGCCACAGATACGCAGTATTTT. It specifies CASSRGTSATDTQYF.

The V gene is TRBV2, the J gene TRBJ2-7, with 8 bases aligning to TRBD1. The CDR3 contains 14 residues. Unmatched junction bases numbered 5, after V lost 5 bases and J lost 2 bases. Germline loops: CDR1 SNHLY, CDR2 FYNNEI. The CDR3 protein is CASSPRQGTYEQYF. CDR3 coding DNA: TGTGCCAGCAGTCCCCGACAGGGGACCTACGAGCAGTACTTC. Full variable domain (missing parts from reference TRBV2 and TRBJ2-7): EPEVTQTPSHQVTQMGQEVILRCVPISNHLYFYWYRQILGQKVEFLVSFYNNEISEKSEIFDDQFSVERPDGSNFTLKIRSTKLEDSAMYFCASSPRQGTYEQYFGPGTRLTVT.

In nucleotides, the CDR3 is TGTGCCAGCAGCCCCCAGCCACAGCGGGAGCAGTTCTTC. This encodes CASSPQPQREQFF. This chain joins TRBV7-3 and TRBJ2-1; possibly TRBD2 for D (5 bases). The germline CDR1 and CDR2 sequences are SGHTA and FQGTGA. The CDR3 length is 13 residues. Trimming took 5 bases from V and 10 from J, leaving 15 bases between them.

The J gene is TRBJ2-1, the V gene TRBV19, with TRBD2 matching 7 bases. CDR1 is LNHDA and CDR2 is SQIVND in the germline V gene (reference sequence). Trimming took 3 bases from V and 2 from J; bases not matched to a gene: 10. The CDR3 loop spans 17 amino acids. The CDR3 DNA sequence: TGTGCCAGTAGTATGGGACGACTAGCTGCCACCTACAATGAGCAGTTCTTC. This encodes CASSMGRLAATYNEQFF.

To note about this clone: Within the sample, other DNA sequences also encode this same CDR3. The chain has TRBV18 and TRBJ2-7, with 8 bases lining up with TRBD2. The trim removed 4 bases at V and 3 bases at J, leaving 2 bases unmatched. Germline loops: CDR1 KGHSH, CDR2 LQKENI. The CDR3 runs to 13 residues. CDR3 protein: CASSQAGGYEQYF. The CDR3 bases are TGTGCCAGCTCACAGGCGGGGGGCTACGAGCAGTACTTC.

The rearrangement links TRBV28 to TRBJ2-2, with TRBD1 matching 7 bases. The germline gives CDR1 MDHEN, CDR2 SYDVKM. CDR3 length: 15 residues. V lost 5 bases to trimming and J lost 0 bases; unmatched junction nucleotides: 3. The CDR3 bases are TGTGCCAGCAGTCAGACAGGGCCGAACACCGGGGAGCTGTTTTTT. Amino acids: CASSQTGPNTGELFF.

The chain couples TRBV18 to TRBJ1-4; no definite D call. Per germline, CDR1 KGHSH and CDR2 LQKENI. The CDR3 spans 12 residues. V gave up 5 bases and J gave up 4 bases, with 5 bases separating them. CDR3 nucleotide sequence: TGTGCCAGCTCATCGGTTAATGAAAAACTGTTTTTT. The encoded protein is CASSSVNEKLFF.